The subject of this entry is one T cell receptor (beta chain). Antigen unknown. This sample is drawn from a study of T cell repertoires in cytomegalovirus infection. Study background: It can be stated that public TCR beta signatures indicated CMV infection as well as a matching HLA type. Study-level points and caveats: The response measured ex vivo was dominated by TCR beta clonotypes (HLA-C-restricted and CMV-specific).

TCRdb recomputed calls from the reads with MiXCR, one row per CDR3 protein. This sample yields under 850,000 distinct CDR3 sequences, of which roughly 36% are seen a single time; roughly 2.8% belongs to the top ten. Input material: PBMCs. The receptor was isolated from a human donor in good health (CMV status not recorded). Some clones in this sample may be carry-over from other donors' samples.

The CDR3 protein is CSASTGGGNTDTQYF. For the CDR3, the DNA is TGCAGTGCTAGTACAGGGGGAGGGAACACAGATACGCAGTATTTT. The gene calls are TRBV20-1 and TRBJ2-3, with a tentative D call TRBD1 (8 bases). Between the trimmed V and J ends, which lost 3 bases and 2 bases, there was a span of 15 bases. From germline, CDR1 is DFQATT and CDR2 SNEGSKA (reference sequence). CDR3 size: 15 residues.